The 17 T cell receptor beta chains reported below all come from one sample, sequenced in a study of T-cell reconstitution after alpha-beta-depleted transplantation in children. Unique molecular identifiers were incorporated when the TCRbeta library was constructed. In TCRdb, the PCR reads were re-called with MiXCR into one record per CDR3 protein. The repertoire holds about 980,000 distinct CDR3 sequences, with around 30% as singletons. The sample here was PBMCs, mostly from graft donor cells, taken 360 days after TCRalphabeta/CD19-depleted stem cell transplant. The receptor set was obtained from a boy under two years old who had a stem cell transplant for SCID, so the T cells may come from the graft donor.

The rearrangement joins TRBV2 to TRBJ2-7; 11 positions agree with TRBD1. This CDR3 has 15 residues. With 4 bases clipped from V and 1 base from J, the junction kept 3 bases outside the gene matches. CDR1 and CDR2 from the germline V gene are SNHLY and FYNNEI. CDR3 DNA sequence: TGTGCCAGCAGTGGGGGACAGGGGGTGTCCTACGAGCAGTACTTC. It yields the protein CASSGGQGVSYEQYF.

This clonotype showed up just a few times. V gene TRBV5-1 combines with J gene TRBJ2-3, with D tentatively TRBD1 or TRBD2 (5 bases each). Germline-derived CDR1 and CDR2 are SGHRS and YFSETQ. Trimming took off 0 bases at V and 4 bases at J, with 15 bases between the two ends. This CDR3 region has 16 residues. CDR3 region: CASSLVGVRVPDTQYF. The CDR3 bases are TGCGCCAGCAGCTTGGTGGGGGTTCGCGTTCCAGATACGCAGTATTTT.

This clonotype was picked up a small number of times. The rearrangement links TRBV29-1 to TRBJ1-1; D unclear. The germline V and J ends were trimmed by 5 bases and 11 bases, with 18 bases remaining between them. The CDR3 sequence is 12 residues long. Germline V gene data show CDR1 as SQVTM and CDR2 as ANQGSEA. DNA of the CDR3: TGCAGCGTTTTTGGGCACACCTCGGGGGCTTTCTTT. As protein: CSVFGHTSGAFF.

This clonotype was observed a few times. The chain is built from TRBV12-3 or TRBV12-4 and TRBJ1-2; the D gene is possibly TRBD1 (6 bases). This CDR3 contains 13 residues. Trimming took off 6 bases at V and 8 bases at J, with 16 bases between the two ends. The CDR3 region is CASRATGNAGYTF. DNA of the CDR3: TGTGCCAGCAGGGCAACAGGGAATGCGGGCTACACCTTC.

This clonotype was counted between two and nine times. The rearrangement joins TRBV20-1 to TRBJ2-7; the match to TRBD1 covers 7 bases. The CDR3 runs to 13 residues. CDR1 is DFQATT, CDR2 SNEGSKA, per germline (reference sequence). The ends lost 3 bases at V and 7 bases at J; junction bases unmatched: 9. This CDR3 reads CSARGQTWGEQYF. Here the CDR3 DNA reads TGCAGTGCTAGGGGACAGACCTGGGGAGAGCAGTACTTC.

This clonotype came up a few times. CDR3 protein: CASSLPLSKVGTEKETQYF. The DNA of the CDR3 is TGTGCCAGCAGCTTACCGCTCAGTAAAGTCGGGACAGAAAAAGAGACCCAGTACTTC. The chain recombines TRBV11-1 with TRBJ2-5, with TRBD1 matching 7 bases. V shed 2 bases, J shed 3 bases, and the junction held 18 bases outside the gene matches. The CDR3 length is 19 residues. In germline, CDR1 is SGHAT, CDR2 FQDESV (reference sequence).

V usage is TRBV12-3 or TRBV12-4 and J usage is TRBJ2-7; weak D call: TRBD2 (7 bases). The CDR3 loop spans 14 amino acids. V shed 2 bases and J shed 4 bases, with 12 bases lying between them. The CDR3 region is CASSLSRGAYEQYF. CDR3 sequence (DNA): TGTGCCAGCAGTTTATCCCGGGGGGCGTACGAGCAGTACTTC.

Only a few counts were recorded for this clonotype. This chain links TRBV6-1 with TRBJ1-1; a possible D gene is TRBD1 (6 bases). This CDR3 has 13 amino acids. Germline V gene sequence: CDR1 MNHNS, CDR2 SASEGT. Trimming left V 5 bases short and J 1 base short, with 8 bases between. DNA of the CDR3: TGTGCCAGCAGTCGACAGGCGAACACTGAAGCTTTCTTT. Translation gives CASSRQANTEAFF.

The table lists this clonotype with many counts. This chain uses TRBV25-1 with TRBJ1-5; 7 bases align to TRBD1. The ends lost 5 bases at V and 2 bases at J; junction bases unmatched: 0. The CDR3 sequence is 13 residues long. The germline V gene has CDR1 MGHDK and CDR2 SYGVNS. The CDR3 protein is CASSTGGNQPQHF. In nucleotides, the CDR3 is TGTGCCAGCAGTACAGGGGGCAATCAGCCCCAGCATTTT.

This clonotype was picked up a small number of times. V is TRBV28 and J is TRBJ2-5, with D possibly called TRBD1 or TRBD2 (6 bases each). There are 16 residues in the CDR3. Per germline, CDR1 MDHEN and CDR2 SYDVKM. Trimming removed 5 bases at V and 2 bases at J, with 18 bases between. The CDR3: CASSGRVWGAQETQYF. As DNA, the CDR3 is TGTGCCAGCAGTGGACGCGTGTGGGGGGCACAAGAGACCCAGTACTTC.

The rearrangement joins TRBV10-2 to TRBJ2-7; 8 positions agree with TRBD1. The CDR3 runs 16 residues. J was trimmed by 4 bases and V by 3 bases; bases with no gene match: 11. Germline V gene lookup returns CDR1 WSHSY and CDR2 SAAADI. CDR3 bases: TGCGCCAGCAGTGATCCGGGACAGGTCCGAACTTACGAGCAGTACTTC. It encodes CASSDPGQVRTYEQYF.

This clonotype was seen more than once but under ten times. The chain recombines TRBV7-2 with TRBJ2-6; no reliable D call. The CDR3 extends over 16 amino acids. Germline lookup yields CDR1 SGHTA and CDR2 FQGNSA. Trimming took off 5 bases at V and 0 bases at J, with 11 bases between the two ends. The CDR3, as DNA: TGTGCCAGCAGCCCCGTGACATTCTCTGGGGCCAACGTCCTGACTTTC. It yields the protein CASSPVTFSGANVLTF.

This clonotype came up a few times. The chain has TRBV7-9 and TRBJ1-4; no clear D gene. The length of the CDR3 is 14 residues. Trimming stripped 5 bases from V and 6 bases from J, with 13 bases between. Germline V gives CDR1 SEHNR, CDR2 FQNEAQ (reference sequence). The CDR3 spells CASSPDMRDEKLFF. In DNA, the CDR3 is TGTGCCAGCAGCCCAGACATGCGGGATGAAAAACTGTTTTTT.

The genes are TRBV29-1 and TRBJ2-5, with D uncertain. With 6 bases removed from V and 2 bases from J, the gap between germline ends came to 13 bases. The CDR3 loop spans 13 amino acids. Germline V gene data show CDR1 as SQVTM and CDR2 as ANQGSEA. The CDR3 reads CSVPDKSQETQYF. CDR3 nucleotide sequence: TGCAGCGTGCCCGATAAATCTCAAGAGACCCAGTACTTC.

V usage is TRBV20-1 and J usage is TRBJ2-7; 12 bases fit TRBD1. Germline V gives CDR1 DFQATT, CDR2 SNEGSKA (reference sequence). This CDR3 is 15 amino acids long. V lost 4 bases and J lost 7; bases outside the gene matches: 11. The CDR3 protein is CSANRDRGPSWEQYF. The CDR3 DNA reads TGCAGTGCTAATAGGGACAGGGGGCCTAGTTGGGAGCAGTACTTC.

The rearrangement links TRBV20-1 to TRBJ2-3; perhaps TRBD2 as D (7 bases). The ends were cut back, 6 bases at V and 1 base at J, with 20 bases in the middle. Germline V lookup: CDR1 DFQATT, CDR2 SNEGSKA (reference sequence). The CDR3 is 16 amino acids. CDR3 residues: CSANPVWGGGTDTQYF. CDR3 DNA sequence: TGCAGTGCCAATCCCGTTTGGGGGGGCGGCACAGATACGCAGTATTTT.

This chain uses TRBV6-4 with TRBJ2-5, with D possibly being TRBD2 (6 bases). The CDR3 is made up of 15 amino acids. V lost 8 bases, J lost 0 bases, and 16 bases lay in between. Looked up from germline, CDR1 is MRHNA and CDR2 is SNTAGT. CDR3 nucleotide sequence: TGTGCCAGCTGTTTGATAGGAGGGGACCAAGAGACCCAGTACTTC. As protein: CASCLIGGDQETQYF.